Listed here are 21 T cell receptor beta chains from one sample, sequenced in a study of blood T cell repertoires in COVID-19. Clones were read by immunoSEQ multiplex PCR, and TCRdb kept only the in-frame ones, dropping some. The sample includes more than 95,000 clones, around four fifths of them seen just once. Input material: peripheral blood. These receptors were collected from a human donor in a cohort sampled during active COVID-19.

The chain uses TRBV7-3 and TRBJ1-1; 8 nucleotides match TRBD1. Per germline, CDR1 SGHTA and CDR2 FQGTGA. V shed 6 bases and J 0 bases; nucleotides not matched to a gene: 9. This CDR3 has 16 amino acids. The CDR3 loop is CASSDPGGTMNTEAFF. The DNA of the CDR3 is TGTGCCAGCAGTGACCCAGGGGGCACGATGAACACTGAAGCTTTCTTT.

V usage is TRBV29-1 and J usage is TRBJ1-2; D gene unclear. With 5 bases removed from V and 6 bases from J, the gap between germline ends came to 13 bases. Looked up from germline, CDR1 is SQVTM and CDR2 is ANQGSEA. The CDR3 spans 12 residues. The CDR3 is CSVSSDGDGYTF. The CDR3, as DNA: TGCAGCGTTTCCTCGGACGGGGATGGCTACACCTTC.

The CDR3 nucleotides are TGTGCCAGCAGCTTACTCATTAGCGGGAGTAATGAGCAGTTCTTC. Protein: CASSLLISGSNEQFF. The chain joins TRBV7-2 to TRBJ2-1; 9 nucleotides align to TRBD2. The germline CDR1 and CDR2 sequences are SGHTA and FQGNSA. V gave up 2 bases and J gave up 7 bases; unmatched junction bases: 6. This CDR3 is 15 amino acids long.

The rearrangement uses TRBV27 and TRBJ2-7; TRBD1 might be the D (6 bases). The CDR3 is 14 amino acids. V lost 5 bases to trimming and J lost 2 bases, with 13 bases between them. CDR1 and CDR2 from the germline V gene are MNHEY and SMNVEV (reference sequence). CDR3 nucleotide sequence: TGTGCCAGCAGTCCCCAGGGGCTGACCTACGAGCAGTACTTC. Protein sequence: CASSPQGLTYEQYF.

This clone was recorded at least ten times. J is TRBJ1-5 and V is TRBV30; D gene ambiguous. The germline gives CDR1 GTSNPN, CDR2 SVGIG (reference sequence). V lost 0 bases, J lost 7 bases, and 16 bases lay in between. CDR3 length: 15 residues. For the CDR3, the DNA is TGTGCCTGGAGTGTGGATCCGGGGTTGAGGCAGCCCCAGCATTTT. It yields the protein CAWSVDPGLRQPQHF.

The rearrangement uses TRBV10-3 and TRBJ2-1; 12 bases fit TRBD1. Trimming removed 2 bases from V and 6 bases from J; junction bases left unmatched: 5. Germline assignment: CDR1 ENHRY and CDR2 SYGVKD. This CDR3 has 16 amino acids. CDR3 sequence reads: CAISELPGQGANEQFF. CDR3 DNA: TGTGCCATCAGTGAGCTACCGGGACAGGGGGCCAATGAGCAGTTCTTC.

This clone has a single count. The gene calls are TRBV4-1 and TRBJ1-1, with D perhaps TRBD1 (6 bases). This CDR3 is built from 13 residues. Trimming pared 4 bases from V and 8 bases from J, leaving 14 bases between. Germline CDR1 MGHRA, CDR2 YSYEKL. The CDR3 region has the DNA TGCGCCAGCAGCCTTCAGGGGCAGCAGGAAGCTTTCTTT. Protein product: CASSLQGQQEAFF.

This clone was found once. The J gene is TRBJ2-1, the V gene TRBV5-6; unclear D gene. With 4 bases removed from V and 5 bases from J, the gap between germline ends came to 10 bases. The CDR3 has 13 amino acids. Germline V CDR1 and CDR2: SGHDT, YYEEEE. This CDR3 reads CASSLVVDNEQFF. Written as DNA, the CDR3 is TGTGCCAGCAGCCTCGTGGTAGACAATGAGCAGTTCTTC.

V usage is TRBV4-2 and J usage is TRBJ2-7, with 10 bases lining up with TRBD2. V was pared by 3 bases and J by 4 bases, with 9 bases of the junction left unmatched. Looked up from germline, CDR1 is LGHNA and CDR2 is YNFKEQ. The CDR3 runs 16 residues. CDR3 coding DNA: TGTGCCAGCAGCCAGGACCTAGCGGGAGCGGGTTACGAGCAGTACTTC. Amino acid sequence: CASSQDLAGAGYEQYF.

The J gene is TRBJ1-4, the V gene TRBV30; a possible D gene is TRBD1 (5 bases). This CDR3 has 13 residues. Germline CDR1 is GTSNPN and CDR2 is SVGIG (reference sequence). V was trimmed by 3 bases and J by 2 bases, leaving 7 bases between them. CDR3 nucleotides: TGTGCCTGGAGCAGGGTGACTAATGAAAAACTGTTTTTT. Its translation is CAWSRVTNEKLFF. Together with reference TRBV30 and TRBJ1-4, the CDR3 gives the full variable domain: SQTIHQWPATLVQPVGSPLSLECTVEGTSNPNLYWYRQAAGRGLQLLFYSVGIGQISSEVPQNLSASRPQDRQFILSSKKLLLSDSGFYLCAWSRVTNEKLFFGSGTQLSVL.

The V and J genes are TRBV5-1 and TRBJ1-6, with TRBD1 as a possible D gene (6 bases). CDR1 is SGHRS and CDR2 is YFSETQ in the germline V gene. V dropped 0 bases and J dropped 10 bases, with 8 bases sitting between them. The CDR3 extends over 13 amino acids. CDR3 bases: TGCGCCAGCAGCTTGGAAACAGGGTCACCCCTCCACTTT. Protein product: CASSLETGSPLHF.

The V and J genes are TRBV7-2 and TRBJ1-5; D call uncertain. The V gene lost 3 bases and the J gene lost 4 bases, with 4 bases spanning the gap. The CDR3 is 12 amino acids. Germline V gives CDR1 SGHTA, CDR2 FQGNSA. The DNA of the CDR3 is TGTGCCAGCAGCTTCGGGAATCAGCCCCAGCATTTT. Translated, it gives CASSFGNQPQHF.

This clone was seen a few times. Other DNA sequences in this specimen translate into the identical CDR3. The genes are TRBV5-1 and TRBJ2-7; TRBD1 matches at 8 bases. The CDR3 spans 14 residues. With V trimmed by 3 bases and J by 3 bases, 5 bases remained unmatched. From germline, CDR1 is SGHRS and CDR2 YFSETQ. CDR3 loop: CASSSGTGGYEQYF. The CDR3 region has the DNA TGCGCCAGCAGCTCAGGGACAGGCGGCTACGAGCAGTACTTC. Using reference TRBV5-1 and TRBJ2-7 for the parts outside the CDR3, the full variable domain is KAGVTQTPRYLIKTRGQQVTLSCSPISGHRSVSWYQQTPGQGLQFLFEYFSETQRNKGNFPGRFSGRQFSNSRSEMNVSTLELGDSALYLCASSSGTGGYEQYFGPGTRLTVT.

CDR3 DNA: TGTGCCAGCAGCTACAGGGGGCTATCCCAAGAGACCCAGTACTTC. Translating it yields CASSYRGLSQETQYF. The chain uses TRBV13 and TRBJ2-5, with 9 bases that match TRBD1. The CDR3 runs to 15 residues. With V trimmed by 4 bases and J by 1 base, 4 bases remained unmatched. Germline CDR1 PRHDT, CDR2 FYEKMQ (reference sequence).

The chain employs TRBV20-1 and TRBJ1-2; D call uncertain. This CDR3 region has 16 residues. Germline V gene sequence: CDR1 DFQATT, CDR2 SNEGSKA (reference sequence). The V gene lost 3 bases and the J gene lost 7 bases, with 24 bases spanning the gap. The CDR3 DNA reads TGCAGTGCTAGTTTCCCCGAGGGAGCGGGATCCGGTGGCTACACCTTC. Encoded protein: CSASFPEGAGSGGYTF.

The genes are TRBV29-1 and TRBJ1-2; 9 nucleotides line up with TRBD1. The V gene end was trimmed by 7 bases and the J gene end by 3 bases; junction bases not matched to a gene: 9. The CDR3 is 14 amino acids. Germline-derived CDR1 and CDR2 are SQVTM and ANQGSEA. CDR3 DNA sequence: TGCAGCGCCGCACAACAGGGGGCGGACTATGGCTACACCTTC. It is translated as CSAAQQGADYGYTF.

J is TRBJ1-3 and V is TRBV5-1; D ambiguous. This CDR3 spans 13 amino acids. V lost 5 bases to trimming and J lost 4 bases, with 10 bases between them. CDR1 is SGHRS and CDR2 is YFSETQ in the germline V gene. The CDR3 reads CASSFGGGNTIYF. The CDR3, as DNA: TGCGCCAGCAGTTTTGGCGGGGGAAACACCATATATTTT.

This chain connects TRBV4-1 to TRBJ2-2; D unclear. V gave up 3 bases and J gave up 0 bases, with 11 bases separating them. CDR3 length: 16 amino acids. Germline CDR1 MGHRA, CDR2 YSYEKL. The CDR3 region is CASSHSPGSNTGELFF. The DNA for the CDR3 is TGCGCCAGCAGCCACTCCCCTGGCTCGAACACCGGGGAGCTGTTTTTT.

CDR3 region: CASHSGQTYNEQFF. CDR3 nucleotide sequence: TGTGCCAGCCATAGCGGGCAGACCTACAATGAGCAGTTCTTC. This rearrangement joins TRBV28 to TRBJ2-1; 7 bases align to TRBD2. There are 14 residues in the CDR3. CDR1 MDHEN and CDR2 SYDVKM come from the germline V gene. The V and J ends lost 8 bases and 2 bases, in that order; junction bases with no gene match: 6.

The CDR3, as DNA: TGTGCCAGCAGCGCTTCGATCGGGGCGAACACCGGGGAGCTGTTTTTT. Its translation is CASSASIGANTGELFF. V is TRBV9 and J is TRBJ2-2; the D gene is possibly TRBD2 (5 bases). The CDR3 totals 16 residues. Germline CDR1 reads SGDLS; CDR2 reads YYNGEE. Trimming cost V 3 bases and J 0 bases, with 12 bases left between them.

This clone was recorded only once. In DNA, the CDR3 is TGTGCCAGCAGTTTAGAGACAGGGGGTAATTCACCCCTCCACTTT. This encodes CASSLETGGNSPLHF. This chain connects TRBV27 to TRBJ1-6, with TRBD1 identical over 9 bases. Germline CDR1 is MNHEY and CDR2 is SMNVEV (reference sequence). CDR3 size: 15 residues. With 2 bases clipped from V and 6 bases from J, the junction kept 2 bases outside the gene matches.